The present T cell receptor beta chain was sequenced within a study of shared clonotypes between healthy human individuals. Study-wide findings and caveats: When naive CD4 clonotypes were compared across a few donors, about 4.8% were shared. The rarefaction results pointed to incomplete sorted-subset sequencing despite large depth. Memory subsets generally showed smaller estimated richness than naive subsets did.

The CDR3 covers 13 residues. The V end lost 3 bases, the J end lost 1 base, and 3 bases lay between the germline ends. Germline CDR1 reads MGHDK; CDR2 reads SYGVNS. As concerns this clone: Its specificity is not known.

Original methodology: For the immunoSEQ data, sequences were junction-only without quality scores, so filtering differed. The data were produced by immunoSEQ multiplex PCR, yet TCRdb's version contains in-frame clones alone and is incomplete. V and J calls and clone size follow that table, whereas D and trimming were derived from the DNA. The sample includes about 2.4 million clones, just over 90% seen only once; the top ten take over 0.12%. The sequencing input was naive CD4+ T cells sorted from blood. Subset indicated: CD45RA+ positively selected. The gene calls are TRBV25-1 and TRBJ2-2; D gene unclear. The receptor was derived from a man younger than 35 in good health. CDR3 bases: TGTGCCAGCAGTGAGGGGAACACCGGGGAGCTGTTTTTT. It specifies CASSEGNTGELFF.